The clone carrying this TCR beta chain has at least ten counts. Its antigen is undetermined. The entry originates in a study of early T cells in non-severe SARS-CoV-2 infection. Overall study context: Bulk RNA isolated from unsorted whole blood underwent sequencing; chains were not paired.

Each single cDNA molecule received a unique molecular identifier. TCRdb passed the 5' RACE reads through MiXCR, listing each CDR3 protein once. The sample records roughly 66,000 distinct CDR3 sequences, approximately 9% being singletons. Looked up from germline, CDR1 is DFQATT and CDR2 is SNEGSKA (reference sequence). V dropped 5 bases and J dropped 1 base, with 13 bases sitting between them. The CDR3 spans 14 residues. Broader study findings: Comparison of clonotypes with VDJdb favored anti-spike CD8 responses while missing private and CD4 specificities.

The gene calls are TRBV20-1 and TRBJ2-3; tentative D call: TRBD2 (5 bases). What was sequenced was whole blood. This receptor was obtained from an adult who was a healthcare worker with PCR-confirmed SARS-CoV-2 infection or an uninfected control (not recorded which). CDR3 nucleotides: TGCAGTGCTTTCCGGGGTGCTCGCACAGATACGCAGTATTTT. Protein product: CSAFRGARTDTQYF.